Given below is one TCR beta chain in context. Within its sample, this clone is medium-sized (0.01 to 0.1%). Its cognate antigen has yet to be identified. Per-base qualities were not stored, and no clone one base away is much larger. No treatment had been received by any patient before thyroid surgery. Using T-cell receptor beta sequencing, the researchers looked back retrospectively at clinical samples from patients, gathered between about 2011 and 2018. The record originates from a study of metastatic and nonmetastatic thyroid tumors (TCRdb year 2020). General notes on the study: Repertoires were compared across peripheral blood and tumor or nodule tissue samples from malignant and benign thyroid patients.

Beyond this particular receptor, the publication reports: In both blood and tumor samples, TCR beta diversity was reported to be significantly higher in malignant tumors than in benign nodules.

Library method: PCR. The listed sequencing device is Illumina HiSeq 4000. High-throughput sequencing was used to profile the TCR beta-chain CDR3 region of every patient. The authors' analysis ran thus. CDR3 differences across clinicopathological groups were used to build a classifier for discriminating distant-metastatic papillary thyroid cancer patients. Repertoire diversity was assessed with the Shannon index, and tumor-blood repertoire similarity with the Morisita-Horn index. TCRdb's own reprocessing of the public reads used fastp at Q25 and MiXCR and kept productive beta chains. The V and J calls were determined by TCRdb, not by the authors. Recorded for this sample are under 35,000 clones; around a quarter of them occurred a single time. The ten largest clones take up around 9.6% of the sample. Ends trimmed: V by 6 bases, J by 6 bases; bases unmatched to a gene: 6. According to the germline V gene, CDR1 reads SGHRS and CDR2 reads YFSETQ. The CDR3, cysteine through phenylalanine, is 14 amino acids long. Only the CDR3 DNA is retained, 42 bases long and in frame from the first base.

This sequence uses TRBV5-1 and TRBJ2-7; TRBD2 matches 13 bases in the middle. The receptor comes from a female donor with papillary thyroid cancer or a benign thyroid nodule (not recorded which). Some clones in this sample may be carry-over from other donors' samples. The sequenced sample consisted of blood. The CDR3 region has the sequence CASTEGLAGSEQYF. The DNA reads TGCGCCAGCACAGAGGGACTAGCGGGATCCGAGCAGTACTTC.